Shown below are 12 T cell receptor beta chains from a single sample sequenced in a study of blood T cell repertoires in COVID-19. Clones were read by immunoSEQ multiplex PCR, and TCRdb kept only the in-frame ones, dropping some. Found here are tens of thousands of clones, 87% of them singletons; the top ten hold roughly 6.1%. Specimen: peripheral blood. The receptors come from a woman in her 50s with acute or convalescent COVID-19.

This clone was picked up one time. The chain couples TRBV7-2 to TRBJ2-1, with unresolved D. Trimming removed 5 bases at V and 8 bases at J, with 10 bases between. The germline V gene has CDR1 SGHTA and CDR2 FQGNSA. The CDR3 covers 12 residues. For the CDR3, the DNA is TGTGCCAGCAGCGCTCAGTATCATGAGCAGTTCTTC. Its translation is CASSAQYHEQFF.

The chain recombines TRBV29-1 with TRBJ2-7, with 10 bases that match TRBD1. Germline lookup yields CDR1 SQVTM and CDR2 ANQGSEA. V dropped 3 bases and J dropped 4; count of bases not matched to a gene: 3. There are 13 residues in the CDR3. The CDR3 protein is CSVEGQGTYEQYF. In nucleotides, the CDR3 is TGCAGCGTTGAGGGACAGGGGACGTACGAGCAGTACTTC.

There are a few counts of this clone. J is TRBJ1-2 and V is TRBV12-3 or TRBV12-4; 8 bases are shared with TRBD1. CDR3 length equals 13 residues. Unmatched junction bases numbered 5, after V lost 6 bases and J lost 5 bases. CDR3 protein: CASSPGGLYGYTF. CDR3 in DNA: TGTGCCAGCAGCCCAGGGGGCCTGTATGGCTACACCTTC.

This rearrangement joins TRBV7-9 to TRBJ2-5; 11 nucleotides agree with TRBD2. Germline values: CDR1 SEHNR, CDR2 FQNEAQ (reference sequence). This CDR3 has 16 amino acids. V trimming: 5 bases; J trimming: 2 bases; junction bases outside the gene matches: 7. CDR3 nucleotides: TGTGCCAGCAGCGCTCGACTAGCGGGGACTCAAGAGACCCAGTACTTC. It is translated as CASSARLAGTQETQYF.

The chain combines TRBV30 with TRBJ1-6, with TRBD1 as a possible D gene (6 bases). The germline CDR1 and CDR2 sequences are GTSNPN and SVGIG (reference sequence). V lost 0 bases to trimming and J lost 5 bases, with 11 bases between them. CDR3 size: 15 residues. The CDR3 nucleotides are TGTGCCTGGAGTGTAGGGGGATTTAATAATTCACCCCTCCACTTT. This translates into CAWSVGGFNNSPLHF.

The chain combines TRBV27 with TRBJ2-7; 10 bases fit TRBD2. Germline loops: CDR1 MNHEY, CDR2 SMNVEV (reference sequence). Unmatched junction bases numbered 7, after V lost 4 bases and J lost 7 bases. CDR3 length: 14 residues. CDR3 in DNA: TGTGCCAGCAGTTCGGGACTAGCGACACGGGAGCAGTACTTC. Translated: CASSSGLATREQYF.

The V call is TRBV19, the J call TRBJ1-1; the match to TRBD1 covers 7 bases. Germline CDR1 and CDR2: LNHDA and SQIVND (reference sequence). With 2 bases clipped from V and 6 bases from J, the junction kept 12 bases outside the gene matches. CDR3 size: 16 residues. Written as DNA, the CDR3 is TGTGCCAGTAGTATAAGGGCCACAGGGGCGGGTTCTGAAGCTTTCTTT. Translating it yields CASSIRATGAGSEAFF.

In this sample, this clone turned up a few times. The rearrangement joins TRBV14 to TRBJ2-7, with 10 positions matching TRBD1. In germline, CDR1 is SGHDN, CDR2 FVKESK. The CDR3 covers 15 residues. Trimming cost V 4 bases and J 2 bases; bases outside gene matches: 5. CDR3 in DNA: TGTGCCAGCAGCCCATATGGACAGGGGGCCTACGAGCAGTACTTC. Translated: CASSPYGQGAYEQYF.

This chain connects TRBV5-8 to TRBJ1-6; D perhaps matches TRBD1 (6 bases). The germline V gene encodes CDR1 SGHTS and CDR2 YDEGEE. There are 14 residues in the CDR3. Trimming removed 4 bases from V and 14 bases from J, with 19 bases in between. The CDR3 coding sequence is TGTGCCAGCAGCCAAACCCCCAGGGGATCGGCCCTCCACTTT. It encodes CASSQTPRGSALHF.

The chain has TRBV12-3 or TRBV12-4 and TRBJ2-1; D call uncertain. Trimming removed 3 bases at V and 3 bases at J, with 6 bases between. The CDR3 is 13 amino acids. CDR3 protein: CASSFADYNEQFF. In DNA form, the CDR3 reads TGTGCCAGCAGTTTTGCAGACTACAATGAGCAGTTCTTC.

The chain carries TRBV7-8 and TRBJ2-1; 12 bases match TRBD2. The CDR3 spans 15 residues. Germline lookup yields CDR1 SGHVS and CDR2 FQNEAQ. Trimming took 5 bases from V and 6 from J; bases not matched to a gene: 5. CDR3 nucleotides: TGTGCCAGCAGCCCTCCTAGCGGGAGGGCCAATGAGCAGTTCTTC. It encodes CASSPPSGRANEQFF.

The chain uses TRBV5-1 and TRBJ2-7; 10 nucleotides match TRBD1. CDR3 size: 15 residues. V lost 3 bases, J lost 6 bases, and 9 bases stayed unmatched. CDR1 SGHRS and CDR2 YFSETQ come from the germline V gene. In nucleotides, the CDR3 is TGCGCCAGCAGCTCCCGGGACAGGGGTCCGGGCGAGCAGTACTTC. It translates to CASSSRDRGPGEQYF.